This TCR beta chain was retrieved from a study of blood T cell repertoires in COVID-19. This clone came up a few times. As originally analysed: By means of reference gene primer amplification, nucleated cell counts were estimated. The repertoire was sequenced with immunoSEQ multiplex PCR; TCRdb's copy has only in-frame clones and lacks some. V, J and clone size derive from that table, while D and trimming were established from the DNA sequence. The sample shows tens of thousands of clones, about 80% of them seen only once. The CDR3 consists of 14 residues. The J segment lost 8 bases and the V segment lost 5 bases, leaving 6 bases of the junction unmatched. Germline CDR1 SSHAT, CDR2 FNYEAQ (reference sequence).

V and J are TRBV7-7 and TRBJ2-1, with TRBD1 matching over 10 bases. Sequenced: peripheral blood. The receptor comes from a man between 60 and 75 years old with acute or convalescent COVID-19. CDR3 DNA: TGTGCCAGCAGCCCACAGACAGGGGGCGATGAGCAGTTCTTC. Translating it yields CASSPQTGGDEQFF.